The present T cell receptor (beta chain) was sequenced within a study of blood T cells in healthy people across ages (dated by TCRdb to between 2014 and 2017). Study-level background: In model experiments, template switching captured about one uniquely barcoded TCR beta cDNA molecule for every two T cells. To avoid experimental bias, donors of different ages were randomly spread across the sequencing lanes. Age-related changes in TCR beta repertoire diversity were measured in the study by deep sequencing normalized with unique cDNA molecular identifiers. Using the same blood draw, the study looked at two additional independent replicas of 1 million unique cDNA reads for two donors, one aged 18 to 30 and the other aged 80 or older. The donors were divided into four age groups: young (average around 15 years), middle-aged (about 40), aged (around 67) and long-lived (about 79). What the work shows at the level of the full study, not this receptor alone: Observed TCR beta diversity correlated strongly with the percentage of naive T cells measured by flow cytometry. As age increased, observed TCR beta diversity per million T cells dropped in a roughly linear way, and a significant reduction was already evident by age about 40. Because profiling used bulk unsorted PBMCs, naive and antigen-experienced compartments could not be compared conclusively. Compared with the aged group, the long-lived group had more naive CD4+ T cells, fewer expanded clones and increased TCR diversity, a pattern suggesting age selection. The CMV infection status of donors was not known, potentially confounding age-related changes in expanded clonotypes. Total diversity estimates from one million sequenced T cells were considered lower bounds and underestimates.

Measured from the cysteine to the phenylalanine, the CDR3 is 14 residues long. Kept here is only the CDR3 DNA, which spans 42 bases and is read in frame from base 1. The trim is 3 bases for V and 0 bases for J, with a gap of 6 bases between the germline ends. The roughly 37 donors, aged 6 to 90 years, were systemically healthy Caucasian individuals from Russia. Each donor gave ten milliliters of peripheral blood, drawn into EDTA-treated Vacutainer tubes. Ficoll-Paque density-gradient centrifugation was used to isolate PBMCs, with at least 7 million per sample. Trizol reagent was used to extract total RNA from the PBMCs, yielding at least 5 micrograms per sample. The percentages of naive CD45RAhigh/CD27high T cells were determined by flow cytometry on a PBMC aliquot from every donor. The library was generated by 5' RACE. Instrument used: Illumina HiSeq 2500. The second PCR ran for roughly 7 to 11 cycles and used a J-beta primer mix along with a sample-barcoded 5' primer. A unique molecular identifier was introduced onto each TCR beta cDNA molecule by a template-switch 5' adaptor carrying 12 random nucleotides. Each sample yielded at least 2.5 million CDR3-containing paired-end reads. The Mint cDNA synthesis kit, primed by a TRBC-specific oligonucleotide, was used to synthesize first-strand cDNA from all RNA. All cDNA was treated with uracil-DNA glycosylase and then went through a first 18-cycle PCR with the universal primers M1SS and BC2_uni_R. Per the authors' processing: Each sample was normalized by randomly selecting 1 million high-quality reads, each carrying a distinct molecular identifier. Reads with shared molecular identifiers were discarded instead of being binned into consensus sequences. MiTCR, with a Q25 quality threshold and the strictest error-elimination algorithm, was used for CDR3 identification, clonotype clustering and error correction. A nonparametric unseen species model with Euler transformation was used to estimate lower-bound total TCR beta diversity. The public reads were quality trimmed at Q25 with fastp and then assembled into clones with MiXCR by TCRdb, keeping productive beta chains. Identical CDR3 protein sequences are pooled into one entry, listed with their most common genes and DNA. For this entry, the V and J calls and clone size follow TCRdb and not the study's own pipeline. The sample includes 870,000 or so distinct CDR3 sequences, with 29% observed a single time. The ten largest make up roughly 17% of the sample.

This clonotype appeared a few times. Its antigen remains undetermined. No per-base quality is available; no much larger clone lies one base away. In this chain, TRBV12-3 or TRBV12-4 is recombined with TRBJ1-5, with the D gene uncertain. Sequencing was done on a sample of blood. This receptor was identified in an elderly woman in good health. This receptor has the CDR3 CASSFAYSNQPQHF. The sequenced DNA: TGTGCCAGCAGTTTTGCGTATAGCAATCAGCCCCAGCATTTT.